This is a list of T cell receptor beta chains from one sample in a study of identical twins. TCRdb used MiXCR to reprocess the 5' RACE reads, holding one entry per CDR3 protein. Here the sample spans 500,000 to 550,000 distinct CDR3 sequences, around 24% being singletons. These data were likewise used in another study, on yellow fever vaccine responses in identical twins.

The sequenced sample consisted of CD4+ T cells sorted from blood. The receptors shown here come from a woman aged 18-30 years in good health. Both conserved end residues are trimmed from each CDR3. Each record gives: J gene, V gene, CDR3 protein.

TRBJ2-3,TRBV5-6,ASSWRIKGTGRTDTQY
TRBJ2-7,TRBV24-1,ATSDSLAGLRGEQY
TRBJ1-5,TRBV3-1,ASSIGTGRDQPQH
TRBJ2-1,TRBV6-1,ASAAGALRDEQF
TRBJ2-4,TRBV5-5,ASSRSGGENIQY
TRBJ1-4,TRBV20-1,SALDEKLF
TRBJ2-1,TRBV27,ASSSRTGNEQF
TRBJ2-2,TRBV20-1,SARDPTSGSSGELF
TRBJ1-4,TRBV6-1,ASGRRNNEKLF
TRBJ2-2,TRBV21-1,ASTLRGTANTGELF
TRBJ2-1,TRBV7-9,ASSNRDRGPNEQF
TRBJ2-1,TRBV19,ASKGEEYDEQF
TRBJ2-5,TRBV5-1,ASSYGGFQETQY
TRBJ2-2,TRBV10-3,AISVRQANTGELF
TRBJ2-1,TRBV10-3,AISGEQGAYNEQF
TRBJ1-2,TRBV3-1,ASSQVPNYGYT
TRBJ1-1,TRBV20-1,SARDAGGTPNTEAF
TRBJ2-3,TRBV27,ASRSLGRGLSSTDTQY
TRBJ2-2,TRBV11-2,ASTLGNRGTGELF
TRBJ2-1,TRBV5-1,ASSQGQTYNEQF
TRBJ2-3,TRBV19,ASTSGRAMGITDTQY
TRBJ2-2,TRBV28,ASPGSTGELF
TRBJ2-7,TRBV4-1,ASSQVRVGEQY
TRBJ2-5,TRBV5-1,ASSLRATGTEETQY
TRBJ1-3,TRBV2,ASSEASSGNTIY
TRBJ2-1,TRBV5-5,ASSTTSGNNNEQF
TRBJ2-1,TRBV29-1,SATGTRQYNEQF
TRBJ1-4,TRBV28,ASSSTGVNEKLF
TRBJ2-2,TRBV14,ASSQLSGGWTGELF
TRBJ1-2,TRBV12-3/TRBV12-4,ASSLVAGNYGYT
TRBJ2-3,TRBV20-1,SDKLAGDTDTQY
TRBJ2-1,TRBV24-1,ATSEVPRGDWGNEQF
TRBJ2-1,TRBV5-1,ASSPGLANSYNEQF